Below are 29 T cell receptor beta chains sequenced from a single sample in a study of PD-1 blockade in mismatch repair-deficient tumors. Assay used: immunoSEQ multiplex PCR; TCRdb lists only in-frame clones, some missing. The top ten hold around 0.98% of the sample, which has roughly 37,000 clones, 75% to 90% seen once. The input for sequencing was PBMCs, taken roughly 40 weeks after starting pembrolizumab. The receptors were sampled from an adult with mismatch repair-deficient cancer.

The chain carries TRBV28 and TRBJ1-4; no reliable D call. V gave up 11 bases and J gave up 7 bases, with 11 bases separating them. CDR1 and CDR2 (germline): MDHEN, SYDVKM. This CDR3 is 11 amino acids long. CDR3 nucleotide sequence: TGTGCCGCCGGAGGCGGTGAAAAACTGTTTTTT. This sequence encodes CAAGGGEKLFF.

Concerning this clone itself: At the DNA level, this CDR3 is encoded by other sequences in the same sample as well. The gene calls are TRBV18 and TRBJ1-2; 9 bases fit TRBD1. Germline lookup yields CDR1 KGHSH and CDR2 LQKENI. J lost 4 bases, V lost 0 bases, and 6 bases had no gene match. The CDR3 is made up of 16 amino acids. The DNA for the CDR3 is TGTGCCAGCTCACCACCGAGCACAGGGGGCGCCTATGGCTACACCTTC. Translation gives CASSPPSTGGAYGYTF.

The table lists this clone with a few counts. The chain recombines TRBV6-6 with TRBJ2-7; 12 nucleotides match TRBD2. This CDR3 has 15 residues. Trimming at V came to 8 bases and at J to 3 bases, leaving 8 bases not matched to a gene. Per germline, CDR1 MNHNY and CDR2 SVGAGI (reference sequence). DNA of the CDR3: TGTGCCAGCTATTCCGGGACTAGCGGGCTCTACGAGCAGTACTTC. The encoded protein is CASYSGTSGLYEQYF.

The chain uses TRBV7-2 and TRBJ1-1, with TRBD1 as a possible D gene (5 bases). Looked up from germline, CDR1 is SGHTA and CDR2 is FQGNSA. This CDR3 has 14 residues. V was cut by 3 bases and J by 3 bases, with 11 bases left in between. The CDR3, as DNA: TGTGCCAGCAGCTTCGACAGTGTGTACACTGAAGCTTTCTTT. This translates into CASSFDSVYTEAFF.

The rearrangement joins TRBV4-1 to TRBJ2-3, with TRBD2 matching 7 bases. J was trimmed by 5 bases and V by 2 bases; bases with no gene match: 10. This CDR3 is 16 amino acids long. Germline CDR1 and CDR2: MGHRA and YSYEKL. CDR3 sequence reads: CASSQTYGRPRDTQYF. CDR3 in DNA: TGCGCCAGCAGCCAAACTTACGGGAGGCCCCGAGATACGCAGTATTTT.

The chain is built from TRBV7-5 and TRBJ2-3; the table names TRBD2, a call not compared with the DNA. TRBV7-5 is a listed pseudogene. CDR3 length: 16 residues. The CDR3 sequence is CVRSLVSGRAKDTQYF. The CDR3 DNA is TGTGTCAGAAGCTTAGTGAGCGGGAGGGCGAAAGATACGCAGTATTTT.

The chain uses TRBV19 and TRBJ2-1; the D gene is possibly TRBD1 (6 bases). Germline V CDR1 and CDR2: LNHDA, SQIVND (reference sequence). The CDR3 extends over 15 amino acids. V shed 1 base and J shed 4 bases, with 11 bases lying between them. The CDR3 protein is CASSIGTAIYNEQFF. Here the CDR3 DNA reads TGTGCCAGTAGTATAGGGACAGCCATTTACAATGAGCAGTTCTTC.

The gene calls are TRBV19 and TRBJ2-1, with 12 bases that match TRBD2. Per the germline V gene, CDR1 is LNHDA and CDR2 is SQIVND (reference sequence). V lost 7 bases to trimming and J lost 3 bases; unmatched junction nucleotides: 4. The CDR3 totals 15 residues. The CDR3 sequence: CASTLAGGYYNEQFF. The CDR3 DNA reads TGTGCCAGTACCCTAGCGGGAGGGTACTACAATGAGCAGTTCTTC.

The CDR3 loop is CAISESKDRVNTGELFF. The CDR3 bases are TGTGCCATCAGTGAGTCTAAGGACAGGGTGAACACCGGGGAGCTGTTTTTT. The chain links TRBV10-3 to TRBJ2-2, with 8 bases aligning to TRBD1. CDR1 is ENHRY, CDR2 SYGVKD, per germline. The ends lost 0 bases at V and 1 base at J; junction bases unmatched: 4. CDR3 size: 17 residues.

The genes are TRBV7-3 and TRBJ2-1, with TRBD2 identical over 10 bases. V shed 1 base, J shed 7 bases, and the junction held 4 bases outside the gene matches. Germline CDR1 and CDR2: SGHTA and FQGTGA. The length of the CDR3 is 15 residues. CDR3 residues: CASSLSLAGVNEQFF. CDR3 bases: TGTGCCAGCAGCTTAAGCCTAGCGGGAGTAAATGAGCAGTTCTTC.

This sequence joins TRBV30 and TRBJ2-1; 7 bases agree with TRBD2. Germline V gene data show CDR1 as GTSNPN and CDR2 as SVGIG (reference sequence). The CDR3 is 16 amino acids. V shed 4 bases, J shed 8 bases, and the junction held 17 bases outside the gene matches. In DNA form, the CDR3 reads TGTGCCTGGAACTATGGCGGCGGGAGTAAGGTAGATGAGCAGTTCTTC. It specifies CAWNYGGGSKVDEQFF.

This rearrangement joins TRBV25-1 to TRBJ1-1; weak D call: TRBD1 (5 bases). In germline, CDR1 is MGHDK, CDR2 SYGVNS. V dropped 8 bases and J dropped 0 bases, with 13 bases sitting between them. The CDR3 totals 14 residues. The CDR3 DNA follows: TGTGCCAGCGGGCTGACAGAATTGAACACTGAAGCTTTCTTT. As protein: CASGLTELNTEAFF.

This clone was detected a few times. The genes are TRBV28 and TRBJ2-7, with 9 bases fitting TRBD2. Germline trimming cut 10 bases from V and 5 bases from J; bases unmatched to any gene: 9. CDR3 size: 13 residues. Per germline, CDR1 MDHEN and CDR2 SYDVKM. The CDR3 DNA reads TGTGCCATCCGTAGCGGGAGTCTCCACGAGCAGTACTTC. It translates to CAIRSGSLHEQYF.

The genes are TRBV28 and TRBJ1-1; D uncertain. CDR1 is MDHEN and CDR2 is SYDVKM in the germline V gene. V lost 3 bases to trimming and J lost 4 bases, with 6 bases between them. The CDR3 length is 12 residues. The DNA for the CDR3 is TGTGCCAGCAGTTTTCTCCGCACTGAAGCTTTCTTT. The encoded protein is CASSFLRTEAFF.

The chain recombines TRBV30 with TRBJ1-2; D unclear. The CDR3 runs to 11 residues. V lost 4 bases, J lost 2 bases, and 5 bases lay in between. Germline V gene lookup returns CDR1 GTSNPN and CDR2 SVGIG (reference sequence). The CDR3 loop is CAWKENYGYTF. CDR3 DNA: TGTGCCTGGAAAGAGAACTATGGCTACACCTTC.

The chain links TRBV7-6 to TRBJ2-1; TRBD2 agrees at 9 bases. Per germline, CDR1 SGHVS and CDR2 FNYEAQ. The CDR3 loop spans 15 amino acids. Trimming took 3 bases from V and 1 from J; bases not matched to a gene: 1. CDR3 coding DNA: TGTGCCAGCAGCTTGGGACTAGCATCCTACAATGAGCAGTTCTTC. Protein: CASSLGLASYNEQFF. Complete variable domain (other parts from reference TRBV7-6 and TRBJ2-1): GAGVSQSPRYKVTKRGQDVALRCDPISGHVSLYWYRQALGQGPEFLTYFNYEAQQDKSGLPNDRFSAERPEGSISTLTIQRTEQRDSAMYRCASSLGLASYNEQFFGPGTRLTVL.

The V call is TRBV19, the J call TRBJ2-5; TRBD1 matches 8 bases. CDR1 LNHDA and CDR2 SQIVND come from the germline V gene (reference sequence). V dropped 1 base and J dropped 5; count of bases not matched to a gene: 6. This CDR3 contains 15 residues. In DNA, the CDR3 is TGTGCCAGTAGTATAGCATACAGGGGGTCCGAGACCCAGTACTTC. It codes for CASSIAYRGSETQYF.

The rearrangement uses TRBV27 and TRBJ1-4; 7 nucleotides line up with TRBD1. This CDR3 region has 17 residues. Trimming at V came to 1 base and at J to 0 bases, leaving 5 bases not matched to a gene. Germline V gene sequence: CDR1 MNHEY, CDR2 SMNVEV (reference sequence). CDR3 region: CASSLYRGSATNEKLFF. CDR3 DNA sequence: TGTGCCAGCAGTTTATACAGGGGATCTGCAACTAATGAAAAACTGTTTTTT.

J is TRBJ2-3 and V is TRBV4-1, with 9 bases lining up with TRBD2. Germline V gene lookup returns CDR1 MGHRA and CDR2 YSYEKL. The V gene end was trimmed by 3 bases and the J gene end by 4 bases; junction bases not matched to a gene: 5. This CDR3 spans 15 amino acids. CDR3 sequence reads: CASSQTRTSADTQYF. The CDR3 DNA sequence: TGCGCCAGCAGCCAGACGAGGACTAGCGCAGATACGCAGTATTTT.

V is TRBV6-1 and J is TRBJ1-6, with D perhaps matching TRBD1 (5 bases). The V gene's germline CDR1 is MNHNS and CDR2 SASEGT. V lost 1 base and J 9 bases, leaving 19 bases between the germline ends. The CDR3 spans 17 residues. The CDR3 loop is CASSEVGRPGGGSPLHF. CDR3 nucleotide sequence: TGTGCCAGCAGTGAAGTTGGGAGACCCGGGGGTGGTTCACCCCTCCACTTT.

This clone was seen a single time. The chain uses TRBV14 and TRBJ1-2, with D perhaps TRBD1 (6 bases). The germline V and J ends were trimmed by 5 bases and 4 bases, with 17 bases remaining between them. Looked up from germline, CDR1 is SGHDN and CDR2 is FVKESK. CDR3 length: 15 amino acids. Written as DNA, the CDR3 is TGTGCCAGCAGCTTGGGCACAGGGAATTCCTATGGCTACACCTTC. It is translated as CASSLGTGNSYGYTF. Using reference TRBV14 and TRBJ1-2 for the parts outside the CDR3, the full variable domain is EAGVTQFPSHSVIEKGQTVTLRCDPISGHDNLYWYRRVMGKEIKFLLHFVKESKQDESGMPNNRFLAERTGGTYSTLKVQPAELEDSGVYFCASSLGTGNSYGYTFGSGTRLTVV.

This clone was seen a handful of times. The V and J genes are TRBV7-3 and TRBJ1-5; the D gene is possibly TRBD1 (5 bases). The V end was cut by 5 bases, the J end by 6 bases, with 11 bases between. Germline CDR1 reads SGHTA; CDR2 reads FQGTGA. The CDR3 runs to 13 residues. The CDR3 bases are TGTGCCAGCAGCCAGACCGGGGGTCAGCCCCAGCATTTT. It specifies CASSQTGGQPQHF.

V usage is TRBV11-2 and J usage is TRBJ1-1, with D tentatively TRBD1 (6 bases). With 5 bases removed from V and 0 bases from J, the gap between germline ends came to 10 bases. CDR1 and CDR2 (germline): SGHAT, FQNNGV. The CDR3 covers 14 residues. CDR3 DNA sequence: TGTGCCAGCAGCCCTTACAGGGTGAACACTGAAGCTTTCTTT. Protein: CASSPYRVNTEAFF. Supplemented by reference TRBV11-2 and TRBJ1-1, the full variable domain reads EAGVAQSPRYKIIEKRQSVAFWCNPISGHATLYWYQQILGQGPKLLIQFQNNGVVDDSQLPKDRFSAERLKGVDSTLKIQPAKLEDSAVYLCASSPYRVNTEAFFGQGTRLTVV.

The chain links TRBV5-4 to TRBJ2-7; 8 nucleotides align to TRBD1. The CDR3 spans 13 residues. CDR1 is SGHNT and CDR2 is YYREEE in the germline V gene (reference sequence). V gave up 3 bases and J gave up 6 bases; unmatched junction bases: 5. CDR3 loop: CASSSGTGGEQYF. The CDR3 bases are TGTGCCAGCAGCTCCGGGACAGGAGGCGAGCAGTACTTC.

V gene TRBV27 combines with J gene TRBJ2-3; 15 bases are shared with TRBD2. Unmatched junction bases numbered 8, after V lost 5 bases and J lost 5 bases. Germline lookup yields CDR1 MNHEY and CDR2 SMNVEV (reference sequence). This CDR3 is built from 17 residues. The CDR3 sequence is CASSPTLGLAGGDTQYF. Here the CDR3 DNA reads TGTGCCAGCAGTCCTACCCTGGGACTAGCGGGAGGAGATACGCAGTATTTT.

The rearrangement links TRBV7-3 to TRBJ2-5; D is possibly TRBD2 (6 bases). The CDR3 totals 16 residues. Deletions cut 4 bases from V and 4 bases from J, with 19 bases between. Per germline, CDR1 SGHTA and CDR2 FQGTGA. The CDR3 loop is CASSWLAGSRVETQYF. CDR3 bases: TGTGCCAGCAGCTGGCTCGCGGGATCCCGGGTAGAGACCCAGTACTTC.

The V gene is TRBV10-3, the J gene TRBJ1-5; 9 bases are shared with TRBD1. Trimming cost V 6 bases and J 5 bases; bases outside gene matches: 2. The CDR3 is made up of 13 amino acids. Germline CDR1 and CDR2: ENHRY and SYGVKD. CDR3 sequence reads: CAIRDRGDQPQHF. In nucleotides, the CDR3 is TGTGCCATCAGGGACAGGGGTGATCAGCCCCAGCATTTT.

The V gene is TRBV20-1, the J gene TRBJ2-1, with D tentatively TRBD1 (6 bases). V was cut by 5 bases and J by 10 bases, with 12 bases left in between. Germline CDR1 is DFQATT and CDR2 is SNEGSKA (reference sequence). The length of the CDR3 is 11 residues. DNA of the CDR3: TGCAGTGCTCCAGGGGCTACGGAGCAGTTCTTC. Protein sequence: CSAPGATEQFF.

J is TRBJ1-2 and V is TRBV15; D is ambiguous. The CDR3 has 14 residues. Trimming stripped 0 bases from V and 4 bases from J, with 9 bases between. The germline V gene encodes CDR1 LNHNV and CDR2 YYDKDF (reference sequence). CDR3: CATSREEGLYGYTF. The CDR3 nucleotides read TGTGCCACCAGCAGAGAGGAGGGCCTCTATGGCTACACCTTC.